The T cell receptor (beta chain) described here comes from a study of T cell repertoires in cytomegalovirus infection. Overall study: Alongside well-studied HLA-B-restricted CMV epitopes, recently identified HLA-C-restricted CMV epitopes were also used. A matching HLA type, together with CMV infection, was signaled by public TCR beta signatures.

Study-wide points: Accumulated public TCR beta family frequency recognized individuals carrying CMV together with the relevant HLA. Dominating the ex vivo response were HLA-C-restricted CMV-specific TCR beta clonotypes.

As for this clonotype: Its matching antigen is unknown.

The V end was cut by 0 bases, the J end by 14 bases, with 13 bases between. The CDR3 has 12 amino acids. Germline V gene lookup returns CDR1 SEHNR and CDR2 FQNEAQ (reference sequence). Each CDR3 protein gets one entry after TCRdb re-called the reads with MiXCR. The sample lists roughly 350,000 distinct CDR3 sequences, roughly a third occurring once. This rearrangement joins TRBV7-9 to TRBJ1-2; D is unclear. This receptor was identified in a human donor in good health (CMV status not recorded). Some clones in this sample may be carry-over from other donors' samples. Sequenced material: cultured PBMCs, taken from culture after CMV antigen stimulation. The CDR3 nucleotides are TGTGCCAGCAGCTTAGCGGGAGACCCAAAAACCTTC. Protein product: CASSLAGDPKTF.